A single sample is the source of the 23 T cell receptor beta chains below, sequenced in a study of T-cell memory formation after mild COVID-19. MiXCR, run by TCRdb on the 5' RACE reads, gives a single entry per CDR3 protein. Counted here are more than 250,000 distinct CDR3 sequences, 15% to 20% occurring once; the ten biggest clones make up 22%. Sequences were obtained from PBMCs or a T cell subset sorted from them (not recorded which). The receptors originated from a man aged 18 to 30 who had mild COVID-19 (a few samples of this study predate the infection). Cell type and time point are not known.

This clonotype was counted only a few times. The chain's CDR3 is CASSTMSGELFF. CDR3 nucleotides: TGTGCCAGCAGCACAATGTCCGGGGAGCTGTTTTTT. The chain uses TRBV7-3 and TRBJ2-2; no reliable D call. V was shortened by 5 bases and J by 6 bases, with 7 bases between the two germline ends. Germline CDR1 is SGHTA and CDR2 is FQGTGA. The CDR3 extends over 12 amino acids.

Only a few counts were recorded for this clonotype. The chain is built from TRBV2 and TRBJ2-5; 11 positions match TRBD2. In germline, CDR1 is SNHLY, CDR2 FYNNEI. The CDR3 has 16 residues. Trimming removed 3 bases from V and 2 bases from J; junction bases left unmatched: 5. CDR3 region: CASSDVAGGPQETQYF. In DNA form, the CDR3 reads TGTGCCAGCAGTGACGTAGCGGGGGGGCCTCAAGAGACCCAGTACTTC.

CDR3 nucleotides: TGTGCCAGCAGTGAATTAGACGCGGCGGGAACTAATGAAAAACTGTTTTTT. Translating it yields CASSELDAAGTNEKLFF. This sequence joins TRBV25-1 and TRBJ1-4; D gene uncertain. Germline V lookup: CDR1 MGHDK, CDR2 SYGVNS. Trimming took off 1 base at V and 1 base at J, with 13 bases between the two ends. The CDR3 has 17 residues. Based on the CDR3 plus reference TRBV25-1 and TRBJ1-4, the full variable domain is EADIYQTPRYLVIGTGKKITLECSQTMGHDKMYWYQQDPGMELHLIHYSYGVNSTEKGDLSSESTVSRIRTEHFPLTLESARPSHTSQYLCASSELDAAGTNEKLFFGSGTQLSVL.

J is TRBJ2-7 and V is TRBV20-1, with 8 bases that match TRBD1. CDR3 length equals 13 residues. Per the germline V gene, CDR1 is DFQATT and CDR2 is SNEGSKA (reference sequence). V gave up 3 bases and J gave up 2 bases; unmatched junction bases: 3. CDR3: CSASPRGPYEQYV. The CDR3 bases are TGCAGTGCTAGCCCCAGGGGGCCCTACGAGCAGTACGTC.

In its sample, this clonotype was seen a few times. This rearrangement joins TRBV7-2 to TRBJ2-7; D perhaps matches TRBD1 (8 bases). Trimming removed 4 bases from V and 6 bases from J, with 19 bases in between. Per the germline V gene, CDR1 is SGHTA and CDR2 is FQGNSA. The CDR3 runs to 15 residues. CDR3 in DNA: TGTGCCAGCAGCTCCGGACAGGGAGGGGTGTCCGAGCAGTACGTC. It is translated as CASSSGQGGVSEQYV.

This clonotype showed up just a few times. The chain joins TRBV6-5 to TRBJ1-5; D is unresolved. CDR1 is MNHEY, CDR2 SVGAGI, per germline. The V and J ends lost 2 bases and 4 bases respectively, with 6 bases between them. CDR3 size: 13 residues. CDR3 DNA sequence: TGTGCCAGCAGTTACAACAGAAATCAGCCCCAGCATTTT. It yields the protein CASSYNRNQPQHF.

V and J are TRBV12-3 or TRBV12-4 and TRBJ1-2; 8 bases fit TRBD1. This CDR3 is built from 12 residues. The V and J ends lost 6 bases and 7 bases, in that order; junction bases with no gene match: 4. CDR3 loop: CASRVGQGGYTF. CDR3 in DNA: TGTGCCAGCAGGGTTGGACAGGGTGGCTACACCTTC.

This clonotype has a handful of counts. The junction shows a germline mismatch at one end, possibly a read error. V usage is TRBV6-2 or TRBV6-3 and J usage is TRBJ2-3; no reliable D call. CDR3 length: 11 residues. Germline CDR1 MNHEY, CDR2 SVGEGT. As DNA, the CDR3 is TGTGCCAGCAGTTACCCGGCAGTCAAGCATTTT. The encoded protein is CASSYPAVKHF.

J is TRBJ2-2 and V is TRBV9; 9 nucleotides align to TRBD2. This CDR3 has 16 residues. Germline assignment: CDR1 SGDLS and CDR2 YYNGEE. V lost 0 bases, J lost 4 bases, and 4 bases stayed unmatched. The CDR3 spells CASSVGGGAPTGELFF. The CDR3 bases are TGTGCCAGCAGCGTAGGCGGGGGGGCCCCCACCGGGGAGCTGTTTTTT.

This clonotype was counted only a few times. The chain combines TRBV5-1 with TRBJ1-2; unclear D gene. The V gene lost 4 bases and the J gene lost 6 bases, with 19 bases spanning the gap. Germline CDR1 SGHRS, CDR2 YFSETQ. The CDR3 runs 15 residues. CDR3: CASSPDTFGSHGYTF. The CDR3 bases are TGCGCCAGCAGCCCCGACACATTCGGTAGCCATGGCTACACCTTC.

The chain links TRBV3-1 to TRBJ1-5; D unresolved. V was clipped by 2 bases and J by 2 bases, with 7 bases between them. Germline values: CDR1 LGHDT, CDR2 YNNKEL (reference sequence). The CDR3 runs to 14 residues. The CDR3 sequence: CASSQSGGNQPQHF. Here the CDR3 DNA reads TGTGCCAGCAGCCAATCCGGGGGCAATCAGCCCCAGCATTTT.

Regarding this clonotype: A much larger clone lies a single base off, so this may be a read error. The chain is built from TRBV20-1 and TRBJ2-4, with unresolved D. Germline V gene lookup returns CDR1 DFQATT and CDR2 SNEGSKA (reference sequence). This CDR3 has 13 amino acids. V lost 3 bases and J lost 0, with 6 bases in between. In DNA, the CDR3 is TGCAGTGCTAGTGACCCAGCCAAAAACATTCAGTACTTC. Its protein product is CSASDPAKNIQYF.

CDR3 sequence (DNA): TGTGCCAGCTCATACGATAGACAGAATGAAGCTTTCTTT. This codes for CASSYDRQNEAFF. The chain is built from TRBV18 and TRBJ1-1; perhaps TRBD1 as D (5 bases). The V end lost 5 bases, the J end lost 7 bases, and 14 bases lay between the germline ends. Germline CDR1 KGHSH, CDR2 LQKENI. This CDR3 spans 13 amino acids.

The V gene is TRBV20-1, the J gene TRBJ2-3; D call uncertain. CDR1 is DFQATT, CDR2 SNEGSKA, per germline (reference sequence). This CDR3 has 14 residues. Deletions cut 6 bases from V and 0 bases from J, with 13 bases between. CDR3: CSATPGPSTDTQYF. DNA of the CDR3: TGCAGTGCCACCCCCGGGCCGAGCACAGATACGCAGTATTTT.

This clonotype was counted ten times or more. The junction differs from germline at one of its ends, possibly a read error. The V call is TRBV9, the J call TRBJ2-6; the D is unclear. This CDR3 spans 15 amino acids. Germline CDR1 SGDLS, CDR2 YYNGEE. CDR3 residues: CASSVDPSAANVLTF. CDR3 in DNA: TGTGCCAGCAGCGTAGATCCATCTGCGGCCAACGTCCTGACTTTC. Using reference TRBV9 and TRBJ2-6 for the parts outside the CDR3, the full variable domain is DSGVTQTPKHLITATGQRVTLRCSPRSGDLSVYWYQQSLDQGLQFLIQYYNGEERAKGNILERFSAQQFPDLHSELNLSSLELGDSALYFCASSVDPSAANVLTFGAGSRLTVL.

The J gene is TRBJ1-1, the V gene TRBV24-1; TRBD1 might be the D (5 bases). In germline, CDR1 is KGHDR, CDR2 SFDVKD. The CDR3 extends over 16 amino acids. V was shortened by 6 bases and J by 4 bases, with 20 bases between the two germline ends. The CDR3 DNA sequence: TGTGCCACCAGTTTTATAGGGACCCCGGGGGGCACTGAAGCTTTCTTT. Amino acids: CATSFIGTPGGTEAFF.

This clonotype was detected many times. The chain has TRBV12-3 or TRBV12-4 and TRBJ2-3, with D perhaps TRBD2 (5 bases). The V end was cut by 6 bases, the J end by 4 bases, with 8 bases between. This CDR3 is 12 amino acids long. The CDR3 coding sequence is TGTGCCAGCAGCTTCGGGGCAGATACGCAGTATTTT. Its protein product is CASSFGADTQYF.

This clonotype was picked up a small number of times. The V call is TRBV28, the J call TRBJ2-1; D might be TRBD1 or TRBD2, each matching 5 bases. There are 12 residues in the CDR3. Trimming pared 8 bases from V and 10 bases from J, leaving 15 bases between. The V gene's germline CDR1 is MDHEN and CDR2 SYDVKM. The CDR3 DNA sequence: TGTGCCAGCGAGGAACGGGACGGAGAGCAGTTCTTC. It translates to CASEERDGEQFF.

This clonotype was detected many times. The V and J genes are TRBV7-2 and TRBJ1-3, with D perhaps TRBD1 (5 bases). The CDR3 sequence is 17 residues long. Trimming removed 1 base from V and 1 base from J, with 14 bases in between. CDR1 is SGHTA and CDR2 is FQGNSA in the germline V gene. The chain's CDR3 is CASSLVGSGVSGNTIYF. CDR3 in DNA: TGTGCCAGCAGCTTAGTAGGGTCGGGGGTTTCTGGAAACACCATATATTTT.

The sample holds a few counts of this clonotype. The genes are TRBV5-6 and TRBJ2-1; 9 bases agree with TRBD1. V gave up 0 bases and J gave up 8 bases; unmatched junction bases: 0. There are 13 residues in the CDR3. The germline gives CDR1 SGHDT, CDR2 YYEEEE. The CDR3, as DNA: TGTGCCAGCAGCTTGGACAGGGGGCATGAGCAGTTCTTC. This gives the protein CASSLDRGHEQFF. Supplemented by reference TRBV5-6 and TRBJ2-1, the full variable domain reads DAGVTQSPTHLIKTRGQQVTLRCSPKSGHDTVSWYQQALGQGPQFIFQYYEEEERQRGNFPDRFSGHQFPNYSSELNVNALLLGDSALYLCASSLDRGHEQFFGPGTRLTVL.

The rearrangement joins TRBV20-1 to TRBJ1-1; D is undetermined. Trimming took off 4 bases at V and 1 base at J, with 4 bases between the two ends. This CDR3 contains 11 residues. CDR1 DFQATT and CDR2 SNEGSKA come from the germline V gene (reference sequence). CDR3 sequence reads: CSAKENTEAFF. CDR3 DNA: TGCAGTGCTAAGGAGAACACTGAAGCTTTCTTT.

The rearrangement uses TRBV5-1 and TRBJ1-6; 9 nucleotides line up with TRBD1. The length of the CDR3 is 14 residues. Looked up from germline, CDR1 is SGHRS and CDR2 is YFSETQ. V shed 2 bases, J shed 10 bases, and the junction held 4 bases outside the gene matches. CDR3 coding DNA: TGCGCCAGCAGCTTACAGGGGGCTGACTCACCCCTCCACTTT. This gives the protein CASSLQGADSPLHF.

This clonotype was seen only a few times. Written as DNA, the CDR3 is TGCAGTGCTAGAGACAGGGAGAGTACATGGAAGACCCAGTACTTC. Amino acids: CSARDRESTWKTQYF. J is TRBJ2-5 and V is TRBV20-1, with D tentatively TRBD1 or TRBD2 (5 bases each). Trimming cost V 0 bases and J 6 bases, with 17 bases left between them. Germline values: CDR1 DFQATT, CDR2 SNEGSKA (reference sequence). The CDR3 is made up of 15 amino acids.